These 16 T cell receptor beta chains share one sample of origin, sequenced in a study of cytomegalovirus exposure and HLA in healthy donors. Produced via immunoSEQ multiplex PCR; TCRdb's table is partial and in-frame only. The sample lists 100,000 to 150,000 clones, approximately 94% occurring once. Input material: PBMCs. Receptor source: a man between 18 and 35 years old in good health and CMV-seronegative.

The chain carries TRBV7-2 and TRBJ2-7; 13 nucleotides agree with TRBD2. Germline loops: CDR1 SGHTA, CDR2 FQGNSA. The CDR3 consists of 17 residues. Losses at the gene ends were 0 bases for V and 3 bases for J; bases not matched to a gene: 5. The CDR3: CASSLAGTSGTYYEQYF. The DNA for the CDR3 is TGTGCCAGCAGCTTAGCTGGGACTAGCGGGACCTACTACGAGCAGTACTTC.

The DNA for the CDR3 is TGTGCCAGCACCATTGGACTAGCGGGTGACACCGGGGAGCTGTTTTTT. The encoded protein is CASTIGLAGDTGELFF. The chain recombines TRBV9 with TRBJ2-2; TRBD2 matches at 11 bases. The CDR3 contains 16 residues. Germline trimming cut 6 bases from V and 3 bases from J; bases unmatched to any gene: 7. Germline V gives CDR1 SGDLS, CDR2 YYNGEE.

V is TRBV6-5 and J is TRBJ1-2, with 7 bases lining up with TRBD1. Germline CDR1 MNHEY, CDR2 SVGAGI. The CDR3 has 13 residues. Losses at the gene ends were 5 bases for V and 4 bases for J; bases not matched to a gene: 4. The CDR3 loop reads CASSRGQGYGYTF. The CDR3, as DNA: TGTGCCAGCAGTAGGGGGCAGGGCTATGGCTACACCTTC.

The V gene is TRBV6-6, the J gene TRBJ2-4; TRBD2 aligns across 8 bases. Germline CDR1 is MNHNY and CDR2 is SVGAGI (reference sequence). The CDR3 covers 15 residues. The junction had 10 bases not matched to a gene; V was cut back by 4 bases and J by 8 bases. The CDR3 reads CASSFNGRAGDIQYF. The CDR3 coding sequence is TGTGCCAGCAGTTTCAACGGGAGGGCGGGAGACATTCAGTACTTC.

This rearrangement joins TRBV7-9 to TRBJ1-5; D is uncertain. V was cut by 3 bases and J by 7 bases, with 7 bases left in between. CDR1 and CDR2 (germline): SEHNR, FQNEAQ (reference sequence). This CDR3 region has 12 residues. The CDR3 here is CASSFEKQPQHF. The CDR3 DNA is TGTGCCAGCAGCTTTGAGAAACAGCCCCAGCATTTT.

This chain connects TRBV5-1 to TRBJ2-7; a weak D match, TRBD2 (6 bases). The CDR3 spans 15 residues. Germline V gene data show CDR1 as SGHRS and CDR2 as YFSETQ. V was trimmed by 6 bases and J by 2 bases, leaving 18 bases between them. The DNA for the CDR3 is TGCGCCAGCACCACCACTTCCGGGGGACCCTACGAGCAGTACTTC. Translating gives CASTTTSGGPYEQYF.

This chain links TRBV11-2 with TRBJ2-4, with TRBD1 identical over 7 bases. The CDR3 runs 13 residues. Germline CDR1 and CDR2: SGHAT and FQNNGV. V trimming: 5 bases; J trimming: 5 bases; junction bases outside the gene matches: 3. The CDR3 region has the DNA TGTGCCAGCAGCCACGACAGGGAAAACATTCAGTACTTC. It specifies CASSHDRENIQYF.

In its sample, this clone was seen many times. The chain carries TRBV6-5 and TRBJ1-2; TRBD1 is a possible D gene (5 bases). CDR3 length: 13 residues. Trimming pared 6 bases from V and 3 bases from J, leaving 11 bases between. Germline V gives CDR1 MNHEY, CDR2 SVGAGI. This CDR3 reads CASRLPQDYGYTF. CDR3 in DNA: TGTGCCAGCAGGCTACCACAGGACTATGGCTACACCTTC.

The chain couples TRBV2 to TRBJ1-4; 10 bases match TRBD1. The CDR3 is 14 amino acids. Germline V gene lookup returns CDR1 SNHLY and CDR2 FYNNEI. V lost 7 bases to trimming and J lost 8 bases; unmatched junction nucleotides: 7. The CDR3 DNA sequence: TGTGCCAGCAACCCGGGACAGGGGAGGGAAAAACTGTTTTTT. Its protein is CASNPGQGREKLFF.

The CDR3 is CSFRRVDETQYF. The CDR3 region has the DNA TGCAGCTTTAGGAGGGTCGACGAGACCCAGTACTTC. The rearrangement links TRBV29-1 to TRBJ2-5; a weak D match, TRBD2 (6 bases). The CDR3 spans 12 residues. Trimming left V 8 bases short and J 5 bases short, with 15 bases between. Germline values: CDR1 SQVTM, CDR2 ANQGSEA.

This chain's CDR3 is CASSLSARGNEQYF. The DNA of the CDR3 is TGTGCCAGCAGTTTATCGGCCCGGGGGAACGAGCAGTACTTC. The V gene is TRBV27, the J gene TRBJ2-7; TRBD2 might be the D (6 bases). Trimming took off 0 bases at V and 5 bases at J, with 11 bases between the two ends. The V gene's germline CDR1 is MNHEY and CDR2 SMNVEV (reference sequence). The CDR3 sequence is 14 residues long.

The genes are TRBV5-4 and TRBJ2-1, with D maybe TRBD2 (6 bases). The ends were cut back, 3 bases at V and 7 bases at J, with 11 bases in the middle. Germline V CDR1 and CDR2: SGHNT, YYREEE (reference sequence). This CDR3 comprises 13 residues. The CDR3 sequence is CASSSGLANEQFF. CDR3 sequence (DNA): TGTGCCAGCAGCTCGGGACTGGCGAATGAGCAGTTCTTC.

This rearrangement joins TRBV6-5 to TRBJ1-1; D remains ambiguous. Looked up from germline, CDR1 is MNHEY and CDR2 is SVGAGI. The CDR3 has 13 amino acids. Trimming took 7 bases from V and 3 from J, leaving 12 bases between them. The CDR3: CASMWTAYTEAFF. DNA for the CDR3: TGTGCCAGCATGTGGACTGCTTACACTGAAGCTTTCTTT.

This sequence joins TRBV4-1 and TRBJ2-2; no definite D call. CDR1 MGHRA and CDR2 YSYEKL come from the germline V gene. V lost 1 base, J lost 5 bases, and 5 bases lay in between. This CDR3 spans 13 amino acids. The CDR3 here is CASSQVITGELFF. Written as DNA, the CDR3 is TGCGCCAGCAGCCAAGTAATTACCGGGGAGCTGTTTTTT.

J is TRBJ1-5 and V is TRBV27; the D gene is possibly TRBD1 (6 bases). This CDR3 has 13 amino acids. The germline gives CDR1 MNHEY, CDR2 SMNVEV (reference sequence). CDR3 DNA: TGTGTAACAGGGAGATGGAGAACACAGCCCCAGCATTTT. Amino acid sequence: CVTGRWRTQPQHF.

The V gene is TRBV21-1, the J gene TRBJ2-7; no check of the table's D call, TRBD2, against the DNA was made. TRBV21-1 counts as a pseudogene. The CDR3 length is 15 residues. The CDR3 here is CASSNLVSGTYEQYF. The CDR3 DNA sequence: TGTGCCAGCAGCAACTTGGTTAGCGGAACCTACGAGCAGTACTTC.